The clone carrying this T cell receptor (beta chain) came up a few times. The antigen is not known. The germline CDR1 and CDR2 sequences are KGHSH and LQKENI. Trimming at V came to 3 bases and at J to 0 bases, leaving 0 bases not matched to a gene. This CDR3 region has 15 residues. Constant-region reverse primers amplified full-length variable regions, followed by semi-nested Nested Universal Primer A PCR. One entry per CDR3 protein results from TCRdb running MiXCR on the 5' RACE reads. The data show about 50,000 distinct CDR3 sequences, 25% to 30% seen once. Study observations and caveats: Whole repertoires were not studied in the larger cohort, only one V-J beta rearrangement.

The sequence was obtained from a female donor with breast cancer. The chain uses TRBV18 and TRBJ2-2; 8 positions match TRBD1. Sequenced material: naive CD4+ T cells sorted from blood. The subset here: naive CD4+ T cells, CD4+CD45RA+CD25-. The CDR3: CASSPGQANTGELFF. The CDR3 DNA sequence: TGTGCCAGCTCACCGGGACAGGCGAACACCGGGGAGCTGTTTTTT.